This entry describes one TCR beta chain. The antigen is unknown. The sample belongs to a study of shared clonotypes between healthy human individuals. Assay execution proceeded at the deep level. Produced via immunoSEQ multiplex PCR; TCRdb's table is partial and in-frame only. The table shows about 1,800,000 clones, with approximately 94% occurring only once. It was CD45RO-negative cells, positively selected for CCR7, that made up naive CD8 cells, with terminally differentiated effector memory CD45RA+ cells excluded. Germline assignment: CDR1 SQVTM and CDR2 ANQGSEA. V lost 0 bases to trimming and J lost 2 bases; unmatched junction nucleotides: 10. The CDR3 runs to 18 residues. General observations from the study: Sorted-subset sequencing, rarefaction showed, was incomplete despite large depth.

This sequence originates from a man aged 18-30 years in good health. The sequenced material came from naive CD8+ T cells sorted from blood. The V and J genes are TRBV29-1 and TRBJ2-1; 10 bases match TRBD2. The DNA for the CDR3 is TGCAGCGTTGAAGACCCCTATAAAGCGGGAGGGCCCTACAATGAGCAGTTCTTC. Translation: CSVEDPYKAGGPYNEQFF.